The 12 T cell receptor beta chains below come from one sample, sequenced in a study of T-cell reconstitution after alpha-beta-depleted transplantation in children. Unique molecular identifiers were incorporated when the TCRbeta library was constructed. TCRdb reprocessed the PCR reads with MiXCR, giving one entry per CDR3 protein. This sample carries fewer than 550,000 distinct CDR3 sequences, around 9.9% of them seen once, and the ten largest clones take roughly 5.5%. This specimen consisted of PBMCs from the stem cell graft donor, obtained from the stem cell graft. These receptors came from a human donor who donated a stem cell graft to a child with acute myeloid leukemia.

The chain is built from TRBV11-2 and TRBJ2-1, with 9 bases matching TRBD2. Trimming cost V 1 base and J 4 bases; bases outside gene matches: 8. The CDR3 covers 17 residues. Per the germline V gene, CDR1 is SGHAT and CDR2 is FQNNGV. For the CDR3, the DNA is TGTGCCAGCAGCTTAGTAACGCTAGCGGGAATATACAATGAGCAGTTCTTC. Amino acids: CASSLVTLAGIYNEQFF.

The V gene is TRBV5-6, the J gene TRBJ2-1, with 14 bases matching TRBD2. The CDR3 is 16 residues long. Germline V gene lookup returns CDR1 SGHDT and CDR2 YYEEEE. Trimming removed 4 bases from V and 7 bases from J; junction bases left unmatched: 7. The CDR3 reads CASSRLGTSGRNEQFF. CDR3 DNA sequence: TGTGCCAGCAGCCGGCTCGGGACTAGCGGGAGAAATGAGCAGTTCTTC.

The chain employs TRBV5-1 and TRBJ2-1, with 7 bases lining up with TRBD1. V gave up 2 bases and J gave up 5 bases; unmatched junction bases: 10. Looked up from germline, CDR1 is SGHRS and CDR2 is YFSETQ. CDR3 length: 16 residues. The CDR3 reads CASSLTAGTANNEQFF. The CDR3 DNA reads TGCGCCAGCAGCTTAACTGCCGGGACAGCGAACAATGAGCAGTTCTTC.

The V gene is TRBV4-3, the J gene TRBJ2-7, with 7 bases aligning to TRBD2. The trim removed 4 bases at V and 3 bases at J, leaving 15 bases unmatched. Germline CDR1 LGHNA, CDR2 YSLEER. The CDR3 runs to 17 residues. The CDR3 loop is CASSLGRGGPDRYEQYF. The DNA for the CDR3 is TGCGCCAGCAGCCTAGGGCGGGGAGGGCCGGATCGCTACGAGCAGTACTTC.

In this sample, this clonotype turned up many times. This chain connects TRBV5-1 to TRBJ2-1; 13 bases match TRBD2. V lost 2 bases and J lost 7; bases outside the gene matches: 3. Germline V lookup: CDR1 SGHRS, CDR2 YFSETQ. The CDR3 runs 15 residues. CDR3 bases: TGCGCCAGCAGCTTCGGACTAGCGGGAGAAAATGAGCAGTTCTTC. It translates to CASSFGLAGENEQFF.

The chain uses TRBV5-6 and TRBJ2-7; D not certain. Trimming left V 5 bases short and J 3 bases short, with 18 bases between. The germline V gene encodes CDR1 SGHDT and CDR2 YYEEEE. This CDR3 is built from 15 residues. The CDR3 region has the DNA TGTGCCAGCAGTAGCTTAGGTTTCAACTACTACGAGCAGTACTTC. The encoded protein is CASSSLGFNYYEQYF.

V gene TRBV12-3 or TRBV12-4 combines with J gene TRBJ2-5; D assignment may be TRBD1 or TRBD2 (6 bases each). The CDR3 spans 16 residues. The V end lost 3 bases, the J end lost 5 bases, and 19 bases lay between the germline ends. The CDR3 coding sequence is TGTGCCAGCAGTTTGGAGTCGTCGGGGGCCCGGGAGACCCAGTACTTC. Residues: CASSLESSGARETQYF.

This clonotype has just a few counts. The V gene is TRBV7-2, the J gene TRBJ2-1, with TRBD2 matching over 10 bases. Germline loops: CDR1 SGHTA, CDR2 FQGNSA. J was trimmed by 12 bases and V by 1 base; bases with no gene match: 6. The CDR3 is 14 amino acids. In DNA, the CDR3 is TGTGCCAGCAGCTTAGAGCTAGCGGGAGAAGGGCAGTTCTTC. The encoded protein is CASSLELAGEGQFF.

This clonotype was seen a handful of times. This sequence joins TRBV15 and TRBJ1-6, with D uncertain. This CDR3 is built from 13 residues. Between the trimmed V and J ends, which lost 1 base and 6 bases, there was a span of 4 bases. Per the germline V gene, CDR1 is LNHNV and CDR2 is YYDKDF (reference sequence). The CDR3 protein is CATSRVVNSPLHF. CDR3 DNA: TGTGCCACCAGCAGAGTCGTTAATTCACCCCTCCACTTT.

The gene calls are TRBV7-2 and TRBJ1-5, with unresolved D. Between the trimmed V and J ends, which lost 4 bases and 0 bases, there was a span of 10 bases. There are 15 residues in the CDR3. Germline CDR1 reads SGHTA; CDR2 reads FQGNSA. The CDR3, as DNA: TGTGCCAGCAGCTCCAGCGGTTATAGCAATCAGCCCCAGCATTTT. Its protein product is CASSSSGYSNQPQHF.

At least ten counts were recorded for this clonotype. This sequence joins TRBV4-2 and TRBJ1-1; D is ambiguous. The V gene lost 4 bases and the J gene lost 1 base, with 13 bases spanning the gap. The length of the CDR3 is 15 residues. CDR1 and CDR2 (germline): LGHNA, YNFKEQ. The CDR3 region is CASSLQNGENTEAFF. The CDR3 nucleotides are TGTGCCAGCAGCCTCCAAAACGGGGAGAACACTGAAGCTTTCTTT.

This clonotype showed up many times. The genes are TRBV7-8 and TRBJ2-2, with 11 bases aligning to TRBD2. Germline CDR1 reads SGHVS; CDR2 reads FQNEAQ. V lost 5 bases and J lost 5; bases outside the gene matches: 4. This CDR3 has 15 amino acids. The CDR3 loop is CASSTRLAGTGELFF. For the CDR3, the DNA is TGTGCCAGCAGCACGAGACTAGCGGGGACCGGGGAGCTGTTTTTT.